These 13 T cell receptor beta chains originate from one sample sequenced in a study of T cells in tuberculosis. Thawed, overnight-rested PBMC were stained with GMM-loaded CD1B tetramer, viability dye and anti-CD3, then sorted. CD1B tetramers were loaded with Rhodococcus equi-derived C32 glucose monomycolate. Sequenced by immunoSEQ multiplex PCR; TCRdb stores in-frame clones only, minus some. The sample yields more than 45,000 clones, roughly 86% seen once. The sequencing sample was made of CD1b-GMM tetramer-negative cells sorted from PBMCs. The receptors were sampled from an adult woman with latent tuberculosis.

V and J are TRBV7-9 and TRBJ1-2; 8 bases fit TRBD1. Germline values: CDR1 SEHNR, CDR2 FQNEAQ (reference sequence). The CDR3 runs to 18 residues. With V trimmed by 5 bases and J by 5 bases, 19 bases remained unmatched. The CDR3 DNA reads TGTGCCAGCAGCACAGACAGGGGAGTCTTCAGTTTTTGGTATGGCTACACCTTC. As protein: CASSTDRGVFSFWYGYTF.

The rearrangement joins TRBV27 to TRBJ2-7, with D maybe TRBD2 (6 bases). This CDR3 has 15 amino acids. V lost 0 bases, J lost 5 bases, and 14 bases lay in between. Looked up from germline, CDR1 is MNHEY and CDR2 is SMNVEV (reference sequence). The CDR3 protein is CASSLSSAGPHEQYF. In nucleotides, the CDR3 is TGTGCCAGCAGTTTATCGTCGGCGGGGCCCCACGAGCAGTACTTC.

The chain has TRBV12-5 and TRBJ1-5, with a tentative D call TRBD1 (5 bases). Germline values: CDR1 LGHNT, CDR2 FRNRAP. This CDR3 comprises 12 residues. The V end lost 8 bases, the J end lost 6 bases, and 11 bases lay between the germline ends. The CDR3 loop is CASQGGGQPQHF. CDR3 nucleotide sequence: TGTGCTAGTCAGGGTGGCGGTCAGCCCCAGCATTTT. The whole variable domain, filled in from reference TRBV12-5 and TRBJ1-5, reads DARVTQTPRHKVTEMGQEVTMRCQPILGHNTVFWYRQTMMQGLELLAYFRNRAPLDDSGMPKDRFSAEMPDATLATLKIQPSEPRDSAVYFCASQGGGQPQHFGDGTRLSIL.

In this sample, this clone turned up a few times. For the CDR3, the DNA is TGTGCCAGCAAAACAGGTGCAACTAATGAAAAACTGTTTTTT. Translated, it gives CASKTGATNEKLFF. This chain links TRBV6-1 with TRBJ1-4; a possible D gene is TRBD1 (5 bases). The germline V gene encodes CDR1 MNHNS and CDR2 SASEGT. The ends were cut back, 7 bases at V and 0 bases at J, with 9 bases in the middle. This CDR3 is built from 14 residues.

The chain couples TRBV5-1 to TRBJ2-7, with D possibly being TRBD1 (6 bases). The CDR3 is 13 residues long. From germline, CDR1 is SGHRS and CDR2 YFSETQ. V lost 0 bases to trimming and J lost 5 bases, with 9 bases between them. CDR3 DNA: TGCGCCAGCAGCTTGGACAGGGATAACGAGCAGTACTTC. Protein sequence: CASSLDRDNEQYF.

The chain carries TRBV5-1 and TRBJ2-3, with 7 positions matching TRBD2. The trim removed 5 bases at V and 1 base at J, leaving 10 bases unmatched. The CDR3 sequence is 16 residues long. Germline V gene data show CDR1 as SGHRS and CDR2 as YFSETQ. CDR3 residues: CASRPTSVIGTDTQYF. The CDR3 DNA follows: TGCGCCAGCAGGCCCACTAGCGTAATAGGCACAGATACGCAGTATTTT.

V usage is TRBV7-9 and J usage is TRBJ2-1; 7 nucleotides agree with TRBD2. This CDR3 spans 15 amino acids. V gave up 1 base and J gave up 6 bases; unmatched junction bases: 6. CDR1 and CDR2 from the germline V gene are SEHNR and FQNEAQ (reference sequence). The DNA of the CDR3 is TGTGCCAGCAGCTTAGTCCCGGGAGGTTCCAATGAGCAGTTCTTC. Encoded protein: CASSLVPGGSNEQFF.

This chain uses TRBV6-5 with TRBJ2-7, with a weak D call TRBD2 (6 bases). Germline CDR1 MNHEY, CDR2 SVGAGI. Trimming shortened V by 6 bases and J by 4 bases, and 19 bases separated the two germline ends. This CDR3 contains 15 residues. In DNA form, the CDR3 reads TGTGCCAGCAGACCACGCCGAACTAGCCCGTACGAGCAGTACTTC. Its translation: CASRPRRTSPYEQYF.

Only one count was recorded for this clone. CDR3 coding DNA: TGCGCCAGCAGCCCACTCCGTGGCTCCTACGAGCAGTACTTC. It specifies CASSPLRGSYEQYF. The chain combines TRBV4-3 with TRBJ2-7, with no clear D. This CDR3 region has 14 residues. Trimming removed 4 bases from V and 0 bases from J, with 10 bases in between. Looked up from germline, CDR1 is LGHNA and CDR2 is YSLEER.

This chain uses TRBV4-2 with TRBJ1-3; TRBD1 might be the D (6 bases). V was clipped by 0 bases and J by 2 bases, with 14 bases between them. In germline, CDR1 is LGHNA, CDR2 YNFKEQ. The CDR3 runs 17 residues. In DNA form, the CDR3 reads TGTGCCAGCAGCCAAGACGATACCGGGACACCTGGAAACACCATATATTTT. Protein product: CASSQDDTGTPGNTIYF.

This sequence joins TRBV7-2 and TRBJ1-6; D gene uncertain. The V end lost 3 bases, the J end lost 10 bases, and 19 bases lay between the germline ends. CDR3 length equals 16 residues. Germline V gene sequence: CDR1 SGHTA, CDR2 FQGNSA. The CDR3 protein is CASSFGPNAYPSPLHF. DNA for the CDR3: TGTGCCAGCAGCTTTGGGCCTAACGCATACCCCTCACCCCTCCACTTT. The full variable domain, completed using reference TRBV7-2 and TRBJ1-6, is GAGVSQSPSNKVTEKGKDVELRCDPISGHTALYWYRQSLGQGLEFLIYFQGNSAPDKSGLPSDRFSAERTGGSVSTLTIQRTQQEDSAVYLCASSFGPNAYPSPLHFGNGTRLTVT.

The CDR3 here is CASSLTTGPMNTEAFF. In nucleotides, the CDR3 is TGTGCCAGCAGCTTGACGACAGGGCCCATGAACACTGAAGCTTTCTTT. V is TRBV7-9 and J is TRBJ1-1, with 7 bases lining up with TRBD1. Germline values: CDR1 SEHNR, CDR2 FQNEAQ (reference sequence). V was pared by 3 bases and J by 0 bases, with 7 bases of the junction left unmatched. This CDR3 contains 16 residues. The variable domain in full, completed from reference TRBV7-9 and TRBJ1-1, reads DTGVSQNPRHKITKRGQNVTFRCDPISEHNRLYWYRQTLGQGPEFLTYFQNEAQLEKSRLLSDRFSAERPKGSFSTLEIQRTEQGDSAMYLCASSLTTGPMNTEAFFGQGTRLTVV.

V gene TRBV19 combines with J gene TRBJ2-5, with D possibly TRBD1 on 5 matching bases. Germline loops: CDR1 LNHDA, CDR2 SQIVND (reference sequence). V was clipped by 3 bases and J by 3 bases, with 14 bases between them. The CDR3 is 15 residues long. Written as DNA, the CDR3 is TGTGCCAGTAGTATCAGGGTGGGCGTGGAAGAGACCCAGTACTTC. Translation gives CASSIRVGVEETQYF.